A single sample gave rise to the 28 T cell receptor beta chains below, sequenced in a study of blood T cell repertoires in COVID-19. Libraries were prepared by immunoSEQ multiplex PCR; TCRdb keeps only in-frame clonotypes and omits some of them. Of some 200,000 clones in the sample, over 75% were seen once. Sequences were obtained from peripheral blood. Receptor source: a man aged 80 or over with acute or convalescent COVID-19.

V gene TRBV7-2 combines with J gene TRBJ1-5, with D possibly TRBD1 on 6 matching bases. From germline, CDR1 is SGHTA and CDR2 FQGNSA. The CDR3 covers 15 residues. With 0 bases removed from V and 7 bases from J, the gap between germline ends came to 13 bases. The DNA of the CDR3 is TGTGCCAGCAGCTTAGCGGGGGGGGCAAGGCAGCCCCAGCATTTT. Its protein product is CASSLAGGARQPQHF.

This clone was picked up a small number of times. The chain uses TRBV6-5 and TRBJ1-2, with no clear D. V lost 2 bases and J 3 bases, leaving 7 bases between the germline ends. Germline V gene sequence: CDR1 MNHEY, CDR2 SVGAGI. This CDR3 is 13 amino acids long. Here the CDR3 DNA reads TGTGCCAGCAGTTACGAGATAGACTATGGCTACACCTTC. This sequence encodes CASSYEIDYGYTF.

This chain connects TRBV4-2 to TRBJ1-2; no firm D call. Germline values: CDR1 LGHNA, CDR2 YNFKEQ. The CDR3 extends over 15 amino acids. The V end lost 0 bases, the J end lost 5 bases, and 13 bases lay between the germline ends. The CDR3 nucleotides read TGTGCCAGCAGCCAAGAGCGGACGGGAAAGTATGGCTACACCTTC. This sequence encodes CASSQERTGKYGYTF.

The chain links TRBV18 to TRBJ1-6; 11 nucleotides agree with TRBD1. CDR1 KGHSH and CDR2 LQKENI come from the germline V gene. V lost 5 bases, J lost 7 bases, and 7 bases stayed unmatched. The CDR3 covers 16 residues. CDR3 in DNA: TGTGCCAGCTCAGTAACCGGGACAGGGGGGAATTCACCCCTCCACTTT. Translating it yields CASSVTGTGGNSPLHF.

This rearrangement joins TRBV7-6 to TRBJ2-5, with no clear D. V shed 0 bases and J shed 2 bases, with 13 bases lying between them. Germline-derived CDR1 and CDR2 are SGHVS and FNYEAQ. This CDR3 comprises 16 residues. Here the CDR3 reads CASSLARSTAQETQYF. The CDR3 DNA reads TGTGCCAGCAGCTTAGCGCGTTCAACAGCACAAGAGACCCAGTACTTC.

This sequence joins TRBV10-3 and TRBJ1-1, with TRBD1 matching 7 bases. J gave up 1 base and V 7 bases, and 6 bases lay outside the gene matches. This CDR3 is 14 amino acids long. Germline lookup yields CDR1 ENHRY and CDR2 SYGVKD. The CDR3 bases are TGTGCCATCAACCGACAGGGACCGAACACTGAAGCTTTCTTT. It is translated as CAINRQGPNTEAFF.

The rearrangement joins TRBV21-1 to TRBJ2-1; no check of the table's D call, TRBD2, against the DNA was made. TRBV21-1 is termed a pseudogene. The CDR3 extends over 20 amino acids. The CDR3 spells CASSFLSGTSGRAWIDEQFF. The DNA of the CDR3 is TGTGCCAGCAGCTTCCTCTCCGGGACTAGCGGGAGGGCCTGGATCGATGAGCAGTTCTTC.

This chain uses TRBV6-2 or TRBV6-3 with TRBJ2-7, with 10 bases matching TRBD2. The germline gives CDR1 MNHEY, CDR2 SVGEGT. The CDR3 totals 14 residues. After removal of 5 bases from V and 5 bases from J, the junction contained 6 bases not matched to a gene. The CDR3 reads CASSPSGRANEQYV. DNA of the CDR3: TGTGCCAGCAGTCCGAGCGGGAGGGCCAACGAGCAGTACGTC.

The J gene is TRBJ2-7, the V gene TRBV12-2; the D call in the table, TRBD2, was not verified against the DNA. TRBV12-2 constitutes a pseudogene. The CDR3 has 15 residues. The CDR3 sequence is CASRPRYSGVGEQYF. CDR3 bases: TGTGCAAGTCGCCCCCGTTATTCGGGAGTGGGAGAGCAGTACTTC.

The chain carries TRBV5-4 and TRBJ1-3; 7 nucleotides align to TRBD1. The V gene end was trimmed by 4 bases and the J gene end by 1 base; junction bases not matched to a gene: 5. Germline V gene lookup returns CDR1 SGHNT and CDR2 YYREEE (reference sequence). The CDR3 is made up of 15 amino acids. CDR3 sequence reads: CASSPGTASGNTIYF. CDR3 sequence (DNA): TGTGCCAGCAGCCCCGGGACAGCGTCTGGAAACACCATATATTTT.

The CDR3 sequence: CATSEGGSLEKLFF. CDR3 nucleotides: TGTGCCACCAGTGAGGGAGGAAGCCTTGAAAAACTGTTTTTT. J is TRBJ1-4 and V is TRBV24-1; D is ambiguous. Germline V CDR1 and CDR2: KGHDR, SFDVKD. V was trimmed by 4 bases and J by 7 bases, leaving 12 bases between them. There are 14 residues in the CDR3.

In this sample, this clone turned up a few times. The chain is built from TRBV7-8 and TRBJ1-4; D ambiguous. CDR3 length: 16 residues. Trimming took off 5 bases at V and 4 bases at J, with 17 bases between the two ends. Germline loops: CDR1 SGHVS, CDR2 FQNEAQ. The CDR3 loop is CASSPGRRELNEKLFF. CDR3 DNA: TGTGCCAGCAGCCCAGGTCGACGAGAGCTTAATGAAAAACTGTTTTTT.

The J gene is TRBJ2-3, the V gene TRBV7-9; D is possibly TRBD2 (6 bases). The CDR3 contains 13 residues. Trimming took off 5 bases at V and 5 bases at J, with 11 bases between the two ends. The V gene's germline CDR1 is SEHNR and CDR2 FQNEAQ (reference sequence). CDR3 bases: TGTGCCAGCAGCGGCGGGGCGCAAGATACGCAGTATTTT. This gives the protein CASSGGAQDTQYF.

V usage is TRBV27 and J usage is TRBJ1-1; TRBD1 matches 7 bases. The length of the CDR3 is 15 residues. V shed 4 bases and J 1 base; nucleotides not matched to a gene: 6. CDR1 and CDR2 (germline): MNHEY, SMNVEV (reference sequence). The DNA for the CDR3 is TGTGCCAGCAGTTGGAGGGGGCAGGGGAACACTGAAGCTTTCTTT. This gives the protein CASSWRGQGNTEAFF.

The chain recombines TRBV27 with TRBJ1-6; no definite D call. V lost 1 base and J 14 bases, leaving 15 bases between the germline ends. The CDR3 has 14 amino acids. Per the germline V gene, CDR1 is MNHEY and CDR2 is SMNVEV (reference sequence). The CDR3 spells CASSLWEPNASLHF. Here the CDR3 DNA reads TGTGCCAGCAGTTTATGGGAGCCTAATGCTTCCCTCCACTTT.

This rearrangement joins TRBV7-9 to TRBJ1-1; D uncertain. V lost 0 bases and J 7 bases, leaving 12 bases between the germline ends. The CDR3 covers 14 residues. CDR1 SEHNR and CDR2 FQNEAQ come from the germline V gene (reference sequence). CDR3 bases: TGTGCCAGCAGCTTAGCGTTTCGGGGAGTTGAAGCTTTCTTT. Protein: CASSLAFRGVEAFF.

This clone was recorded a few times. The DNA of the CDR3 is TGTGCCAGCAGCAGGAGCGGACTACAAGAGACCCAGTACTTC. Translating it yields CASSRSGLQETQYF. The V call is TRBV7-2, the J call TRBJ2-5; a weak D match, TRBD2 (6 bases). CDR1 and CDR2 (germline): SGHTA, FQGNSA. CDR3 length: 14 residues. Trimming pared 5 bases from V and 2 bases from J, leaving 12 bases between.

This clone was observed a few times. This chain connects TRBV19 to TRBJ2-1; 8 nucleotides match TRBD1. Germline lookup yields CDR1 LNHDA and CDR2 SQIVND (reference sequence). The CDR3 is 15 amino acids. With 3 bases clipped from V and 6 bases from J, the junction kept 7 bases outside the gene matches. The CDR3 DNA sequence: TGTGCCAGTAGTATTGGGCAGGGGGCGATCAATGAGCAGTTCTTC. It specifies CASSIGQGAINEQFF.

The gene calls are TRBV2 and TRBJ2-4, with 11 bases identical to TRBD1. CDR3 length: 16 residues. Germline-derived CDR1 and CDR2 are SNHLY and FYNNEI. V gave up 6 bases and J gave up 6 bases; unmatched junction bases: 10. CDR3 region: CASRRRTGGDGNIQYF. CDR3 in DNA: TGTGCCAGCAGAAGAAGGACAGGGGGCGATGGAAACATTCAGTACTTC.

The rearrangement links TRBV7-2 to TRBJ1-1; TRBD1 matches 7 bases. Looked up from germline, CDR1 is SGHTA and CDR2 is FQGNSA. V gave up 5 bases and J gave up 0 bases; unmatched junction bases: 9. The CDR3 loop spans 16 amino acids. As DNA, the CDR3 is TGTGCCAGCAGCGTACAGACAGGGTCCCTGAACACTGAAGCTTTCTTT. Amino acids: CASSVQTGSLNTEAFF.

The V and J genes are TRBV29-1 and TRBJ1-3, with D perhaps TRBD1 (5 bases). Germline values: CDR1 SQVTM, CDR2 ANQGSEA. Trimming took 2 bases from V and 7 from J, leaving 9 bases between them. This CDR3 comprises 12 residues. This CDR3 reads CSVERGGNTIYF. The CDR3 region has the DNA TGCAGCGTTGAACGCGGGGGGAACACCATATATTTT.

The V call is TRBV7-2, the J call TRBJ2-3; 9 nucleotides align to TRBD2. Germline trimming cut 7 bases from V and 7 bases from J; bases unmatched to any gene: 12. The CDR3 runs 15 residues. From germline, CDR1 is SGHTA and CDR2 FQGNSA. CDR3 protein: CASKAGLAGSYTQYF. The CDR3 coding sequence is TGTGCCAGCAAAGCGGGACTAGCCGGATCATATACGCAGTATTTT.

V and J are TRBV27 and TRBJ2-1, with 9 bases that match TRBD1. The CDR3 contains 15 residues. After removal of 3 bases from V and 4 bases from J, the junction contained 4 bases not matched to a gene. Per the germline V gene, CDR1 is MNHEY and CDR2 is SMNVEV (reference sequence). The CDR3 sequence: CASSFNRGLYNEQFF. In DNA, the CDR3 is TGTGCCAGCAGTTTTAACAGGGGGCTATACAATGAGCAGTTCTTC.

The chain combines TRBV11-2 with TRBJ1-6, with TRBD1 matching over 7 bases. Trimming took 2 bases from V and 12 from J; bases not matched to a gene: 10. Germline lookup yields CDR1 SGHAT and CDR2 FQNNGV. This CDR3 has 15 residues. The CDR3 is CASSLQLDRKIPLHF. As DNA, the CDR3 is TGTGCCAGCAGCTTACAACTGGACAGGAAAATACCCCTCCACTTT.

The V and J genes are TRBV18 and TRBJ2-5, with a weak D call TRBD2 (5 bases). The germline gives CDR1 KGHSH, CDR2 LQKENI. The V gene lost 1 base and the J gene lost 5 bases, with 11 bases spanning the gap. The CDR3 length is 14 residues. CDR3 loop: CASSPQLGGETQYF. The CDR3 bases are TGTGCCAGCTCACCACAGCTGGGCGGGGAGACCCAGTACTTC.

The chain recombines TRBV30 with TRBJ2-2, with TRBD1 identical over 12 bases. CDR3 length: 15 amino acids. Germline V gene lookup returns CDR1 GTSNPN and CDR2 SVGIG (reference sequence). V trimming: 7 bases; J trimming: 5 bases; junction bases outside the gene matches: 8. CDR3 protein: CALLGGQGATGELFF. CDR3 nucleotides: TGTGCCTTGCTGGGGGGACAGGGGGCGACCGGGGAGCTGTTTTTT. Full variable domain (outside the CDR3, taken from reference TRBV30 and TRBJ2-2): SQTIHQWPATLVQPVGSPLSLECTVEGTSNPNLYWYRQAAGRGLQLLFYSVGIGQISSEVPQNLSASRPQDRQFILSSKKLLLSDSGFYLCALLGGQGATGELFFGEGSRLTVL.

V usage is TRBV6-6 and J usage is TRBJ1-1; D is perhaps TRBD1 (5 bases). V was trimmed by 0 bases and J by 6 bases, leaving 11 bases between them. This CDR3 region has 14 residues. Germline V gives CDR1 MNHNY, CDR2 SVGAGI (reference sequence). The CDR3: CASSYSESGAEAFF. As DNA, the CDR3 is TGTGCCAGCAGTTACTCGGAATCGGGGGCTGAAGCTTTCTTT.

J is TRBJ2-1 and V is TRBV7-3; 9 nucleotides match TRBD2. The CDR3 runs to 15 residues. Trimming removed 5 bases from V and 7 bases from J; junction bases left unmatched: 9. Germline CDR1 is SGHTA and CDR2 is FQGTGA. The CDR3 DNA reads TGTGCCAGCAGCCTCATAGCGGGAGTGGGGAATGAGCAGTTCTTC. Its protein is CASSLIAGVGNEQFF.